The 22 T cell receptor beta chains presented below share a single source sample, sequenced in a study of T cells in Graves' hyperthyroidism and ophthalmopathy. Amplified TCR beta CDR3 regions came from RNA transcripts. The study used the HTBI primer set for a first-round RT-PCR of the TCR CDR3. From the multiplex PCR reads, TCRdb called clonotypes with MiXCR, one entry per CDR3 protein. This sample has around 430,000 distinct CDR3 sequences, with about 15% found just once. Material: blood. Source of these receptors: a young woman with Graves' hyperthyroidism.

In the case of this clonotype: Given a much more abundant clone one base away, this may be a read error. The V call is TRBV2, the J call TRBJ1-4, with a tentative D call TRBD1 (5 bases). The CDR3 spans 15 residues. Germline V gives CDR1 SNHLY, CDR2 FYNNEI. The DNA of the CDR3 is TGTGCCAGCACCAGGGACGAAGCAACTAATGAAAAAGTGTTTTTT. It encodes CASTRDEATNEKVFF.

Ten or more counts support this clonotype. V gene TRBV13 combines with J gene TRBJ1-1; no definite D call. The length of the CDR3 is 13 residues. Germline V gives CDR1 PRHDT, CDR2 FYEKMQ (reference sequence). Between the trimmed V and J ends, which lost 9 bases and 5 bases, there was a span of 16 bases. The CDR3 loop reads CARTFRGGTEAFF. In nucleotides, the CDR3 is TGTGCCAGGACTTTCCGGGGTGGGACTGAAGCTTTCTTT.

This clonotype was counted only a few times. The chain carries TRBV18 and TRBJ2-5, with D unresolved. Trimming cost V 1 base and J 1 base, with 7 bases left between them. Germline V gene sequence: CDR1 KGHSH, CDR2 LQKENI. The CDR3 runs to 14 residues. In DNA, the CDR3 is TGTGCCAGCTCACCACAGGGTGTCCAAGAGACCCAGTACTTC. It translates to CASSPQGVQETQYF.

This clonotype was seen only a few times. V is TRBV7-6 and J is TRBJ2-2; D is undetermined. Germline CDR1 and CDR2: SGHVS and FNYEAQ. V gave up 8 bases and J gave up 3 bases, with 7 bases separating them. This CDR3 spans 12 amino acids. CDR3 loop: CASVLDTGELFF. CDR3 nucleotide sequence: TGTGCCAGCGTCTTGGACACCGGGGAGCTGTTTTTT. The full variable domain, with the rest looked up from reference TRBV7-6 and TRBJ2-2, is GAGVSQSPRYKVTKRGQDVALRCDPISGHVSLYWYRQALGQGPEFLTYFNYEAQQDKSGLPNDRFSAERPEGSISTLTIQRTEQRDSAMYRCASVLDTGELFFGEGSRLTVL.

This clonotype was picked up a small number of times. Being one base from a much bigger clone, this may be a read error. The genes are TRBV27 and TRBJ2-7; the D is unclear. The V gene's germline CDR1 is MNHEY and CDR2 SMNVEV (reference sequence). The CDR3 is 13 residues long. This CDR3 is CANSLGLHYEQYF. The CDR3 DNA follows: TGTGCCAACAGTTTAGGGCTTCACTACGAGCAGTACTTC.

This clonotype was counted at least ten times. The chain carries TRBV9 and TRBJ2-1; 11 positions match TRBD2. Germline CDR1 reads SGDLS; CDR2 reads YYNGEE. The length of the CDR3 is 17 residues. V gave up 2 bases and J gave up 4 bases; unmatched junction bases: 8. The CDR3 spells CASSVSSGTSGYNEQFF. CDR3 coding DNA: TGTGCCAGCAGCGTCTCATCCGGGACTAGCGGTTACAATGAGCAGTTCTTC.

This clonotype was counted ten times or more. CDR3 nucleotides: TGCGCCAGCAGCCAAGATTTGGGGAGGGATACGCAGTATTTT. Its protein product is CASSQDLGRDTQYF. This chain links TRBV4-1 with TRBJ2-3, with a tentative D call TRBD2 (6 bases). Looked up from germline, CDR1 is MGHRA and CDR2 is YSYEKL. The V end was cut by 0 bases, the J end by 6 bases, with 10 bases between. CDR3 size: 14 residues.

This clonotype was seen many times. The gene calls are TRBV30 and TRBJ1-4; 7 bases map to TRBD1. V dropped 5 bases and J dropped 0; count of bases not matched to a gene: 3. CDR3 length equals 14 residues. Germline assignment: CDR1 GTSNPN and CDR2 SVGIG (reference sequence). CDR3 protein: CAWGTGATNEKLFF. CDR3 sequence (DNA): TGTGCCTGGGGTACAGGGGCAACTAATGAAAAACTGTTTTTT.

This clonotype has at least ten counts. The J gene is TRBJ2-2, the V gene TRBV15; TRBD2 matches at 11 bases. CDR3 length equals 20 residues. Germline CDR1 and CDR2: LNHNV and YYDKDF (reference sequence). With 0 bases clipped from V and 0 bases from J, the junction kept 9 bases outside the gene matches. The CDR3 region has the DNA TGTGCCACCAGCAGAGACCTACTAGCGGGAGTCAATTCGAACACCGGGGAGCTGTTTTTT. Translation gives CATSRDLLAGVNSNTGELFF.

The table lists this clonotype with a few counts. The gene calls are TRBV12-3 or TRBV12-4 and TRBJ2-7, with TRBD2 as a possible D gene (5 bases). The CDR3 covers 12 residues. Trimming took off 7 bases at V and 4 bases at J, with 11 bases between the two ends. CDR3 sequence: CASTGSAYEQYF. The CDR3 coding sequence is TGTGCCAGCACCGGTAGCGCGTACGAGCAGTACTTC.

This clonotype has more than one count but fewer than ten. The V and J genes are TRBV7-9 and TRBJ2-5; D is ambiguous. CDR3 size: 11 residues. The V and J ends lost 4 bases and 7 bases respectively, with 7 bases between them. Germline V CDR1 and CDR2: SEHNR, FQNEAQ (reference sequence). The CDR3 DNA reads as TGTGCCAGCAGCTCCCCTACGACCCAGTACTTC. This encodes CASSSPTTQYF.

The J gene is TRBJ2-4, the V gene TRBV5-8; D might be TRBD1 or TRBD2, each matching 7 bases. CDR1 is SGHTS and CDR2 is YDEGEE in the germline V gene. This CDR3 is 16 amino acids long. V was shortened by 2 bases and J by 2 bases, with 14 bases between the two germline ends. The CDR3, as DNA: TGTGCCAGCAGCTTACAGGGGAGGGAGCCCAAAAACATTCAGTACTTC. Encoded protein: CASSLQGREPKNIQYF.

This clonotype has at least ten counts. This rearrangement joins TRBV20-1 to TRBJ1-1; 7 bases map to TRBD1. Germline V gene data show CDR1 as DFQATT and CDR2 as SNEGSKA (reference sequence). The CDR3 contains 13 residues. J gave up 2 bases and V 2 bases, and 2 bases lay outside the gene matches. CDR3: CSARRTGNTEAFF. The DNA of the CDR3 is TGCAGTGCTAGACGGACAGGCAACACTGAAGCTTTCTTT.

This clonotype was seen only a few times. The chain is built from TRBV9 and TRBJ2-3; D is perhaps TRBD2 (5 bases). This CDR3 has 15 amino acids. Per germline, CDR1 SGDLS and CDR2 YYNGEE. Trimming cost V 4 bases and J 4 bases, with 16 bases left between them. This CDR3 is CASSSAGLAADTQYF. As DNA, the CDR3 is TGTGCCAGCAGCTCCGCTGGCCTAGCAGCAGATACGCAGTATTTT.

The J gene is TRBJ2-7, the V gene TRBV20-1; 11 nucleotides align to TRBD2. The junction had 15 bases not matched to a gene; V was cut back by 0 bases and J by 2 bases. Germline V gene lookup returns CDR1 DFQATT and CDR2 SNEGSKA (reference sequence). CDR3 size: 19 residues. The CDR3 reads CSARDAGRASGRQTYEQYF. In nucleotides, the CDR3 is TGCAGTGCTAGAGATGCTGGAAGGGCTAGCGGGAGGCAAACCTACGAGCAGTACTTC.

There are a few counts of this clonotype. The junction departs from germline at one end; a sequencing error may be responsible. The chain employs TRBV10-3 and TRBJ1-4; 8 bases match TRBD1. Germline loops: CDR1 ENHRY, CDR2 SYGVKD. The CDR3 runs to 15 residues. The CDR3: CAINEDRDSVEKLFF. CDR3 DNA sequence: TGTGCCATCAATGAGGACAGGGACTCGGTAGAAAAACTGTTTTTT.

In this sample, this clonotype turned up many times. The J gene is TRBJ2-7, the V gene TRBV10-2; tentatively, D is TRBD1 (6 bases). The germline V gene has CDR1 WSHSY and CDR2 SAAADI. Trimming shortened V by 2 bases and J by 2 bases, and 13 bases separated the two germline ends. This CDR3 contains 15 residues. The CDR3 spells CASSELGTPAYEQYF. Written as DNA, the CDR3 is TGCGCCAGCAGTGAGCTGGGGACACCCGCCTACGAGCAGTACTTC.

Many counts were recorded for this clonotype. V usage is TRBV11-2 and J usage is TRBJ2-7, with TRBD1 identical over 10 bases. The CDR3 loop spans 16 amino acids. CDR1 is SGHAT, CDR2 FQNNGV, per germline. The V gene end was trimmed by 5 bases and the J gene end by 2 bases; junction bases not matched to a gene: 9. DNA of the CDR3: TGTGCCAGCAGCCTGGAGGGACAGGGGAGTCCCTACGAGCAGTACTTC. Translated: CASSLEGQGSPYEQYF.

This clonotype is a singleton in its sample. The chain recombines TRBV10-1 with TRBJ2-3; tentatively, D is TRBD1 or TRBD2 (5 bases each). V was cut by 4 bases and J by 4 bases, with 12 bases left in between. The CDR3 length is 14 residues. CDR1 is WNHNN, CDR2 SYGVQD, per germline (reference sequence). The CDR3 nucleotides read TGCGCCAGCAGTGTGGGATTGGGGGCAGATACGCAGTATTTT. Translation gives CASSVGLGADTQYF.

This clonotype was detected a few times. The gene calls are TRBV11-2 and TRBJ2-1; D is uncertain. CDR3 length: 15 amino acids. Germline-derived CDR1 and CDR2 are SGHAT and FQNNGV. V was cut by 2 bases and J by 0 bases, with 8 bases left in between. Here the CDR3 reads CASSLPLSSYNEQFF. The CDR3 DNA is TGTGCCAGCAGCTTACCTCTTAGCTCCTACAATGAGCAGTTCTTC. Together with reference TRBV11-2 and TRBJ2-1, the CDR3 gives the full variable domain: EAGVAQSPRYKIIEKRQSVAFWCNPISGHATLYWYQQILGQGPKLLIQFQNNGVVDDSQLPKDRFSAERLKGVDSTLKIQPAKLEDSAVYLCASSLPLSSYNEQFFGPGTRLTVL.

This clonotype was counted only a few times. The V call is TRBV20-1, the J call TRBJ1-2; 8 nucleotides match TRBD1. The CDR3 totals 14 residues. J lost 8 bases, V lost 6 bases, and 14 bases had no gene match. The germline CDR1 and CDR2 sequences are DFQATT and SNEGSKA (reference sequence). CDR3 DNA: TGCAGTGCCGCGGCCATGACAGGGGTGGGAGGCTACACCTTC. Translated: CSAAAMTGVGGYTF.

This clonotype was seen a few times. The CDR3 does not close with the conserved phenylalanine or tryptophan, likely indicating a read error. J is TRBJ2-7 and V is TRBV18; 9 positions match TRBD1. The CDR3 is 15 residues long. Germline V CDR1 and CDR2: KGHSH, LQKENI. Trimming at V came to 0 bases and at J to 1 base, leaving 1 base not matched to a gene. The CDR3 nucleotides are TGTGCCAGCTCACCACCGGGACAGGGATCCTACGAGCAGTACCTC. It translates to CASSPPGQGSYEQYL.